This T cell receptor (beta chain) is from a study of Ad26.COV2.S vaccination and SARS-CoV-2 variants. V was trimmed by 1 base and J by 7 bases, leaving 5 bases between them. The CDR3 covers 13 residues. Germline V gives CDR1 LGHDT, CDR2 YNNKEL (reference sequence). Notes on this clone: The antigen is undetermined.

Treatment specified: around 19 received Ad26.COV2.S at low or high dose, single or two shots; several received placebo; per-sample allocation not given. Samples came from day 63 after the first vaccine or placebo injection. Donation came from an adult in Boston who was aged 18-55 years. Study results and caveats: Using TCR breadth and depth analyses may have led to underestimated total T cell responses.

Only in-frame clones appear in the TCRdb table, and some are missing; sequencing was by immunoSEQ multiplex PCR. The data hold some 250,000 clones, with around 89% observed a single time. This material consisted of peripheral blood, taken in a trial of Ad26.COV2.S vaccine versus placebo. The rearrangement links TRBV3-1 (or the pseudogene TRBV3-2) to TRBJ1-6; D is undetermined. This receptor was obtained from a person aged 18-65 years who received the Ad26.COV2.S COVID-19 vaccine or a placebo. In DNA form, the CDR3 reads TGTGCCAGCAGCCAAGGGCGAAATTCACCCCTCCACTTT. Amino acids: CASSQGRNSPLHF.